These T cell receptor beta chains were read from a single sample in a study of OX40 agonist ivuxolimab in advanced cancers. Produced via immunoSEQ multiplex PCR; TCRdb's table is partial and in-frame only. Of some 45,000 clones in the sample, over 65% were seen once. Here the sequenced sample was CD4+ or CD8+ T cells sorted from blood, taken in a trial of the OX40 agonist ivuxolimab. These receptor sequences come from an adult with an advanced solid tumor such as melanoma, head and neck, liver or kidney cancer. Both conserved end residues are part of each CDR3. The D gene is left open where the match is weak. The listing skips clone size in some rows; elsewhere it reads once, few, many or a size class.

J gene: TRBJ2-6; clone size: NA; D gene: TRBD2; V gene: TRBV7-2; CDR3 DNA: TGTGCCAGCGGGCGGGGGGCGGGAGCTGGGGCCAACGTCCTGACTTTC; CDR3 protein: CASGRGAGAGANVLTF
J gene: TRBJ2-1; clone size: NA; D gene: TRBD2; V gene: TRBV5-1; CDR3 DNA: TGCGCCAGCAGCTTGTATCAGCGGGAGCTCTCCTACAATGAGCAGTTCTTC; CDR3 protein: CASSLYQRELSYNEQFF
J gene: TRBJ1-5; clone size: NA; D gene: TRBD1; V gene: TRBV6-5; CDR3 DNA: TGTGCCAGCAGTAACAGGGGTCAGCCCCAGCATTTT; CDR3 protein: CASSNRGQPQHF
J gene: TRBJ1-1; clone size: NA; D gene: NA; V gene: TRBV7-3; CDR3 DNA: TGTGCCAGCAGCTTAACTCCGAACACTGAAGCTTTCTTT; CDR3 protein: CASSLTPNTEAFF
J gene: TRBJ1-2; clone size: NA; D gene: NA; V gene: TRBV5-8; CDR3 DNA: TGTGCCAGCAGCTCATTAACGACAGGCTATGGCTACACCTTC; CDR3 protein: CASSSLTTGYGYTF
J gene: TRBJ1-4; clone size: NA; D gene: NA; V gene: TRBV7-2; CDR3 DNA: TGTGCCAGCAGCGAGAGCTATGGGGATGAAAAACTGTTTTTT; CDR3 protein: CASSESYGDEKLFF
J gene: TRBJ1-6; clone size: NA; D gene: NA; V gene: TRBV6-6; CDR3 DNA: TGTGCCAGCACCCCCCTCTCCTATAATTCACCCCTCCACTTT; CDR3 protein: CASTPLSYNSPLHF
J gene: TRBJ1-1; clone size: NA; D gene: TRBD1; V gene: TRBV18; CDR3 DNA: TGTGCCAGCTCACTCGGACAGGACACTGAAGCTTTCTTT; CDR3 protein: CASSLGQDTEAFF
J gene: TRBJ1-2; clone size: NA; D gene: TRBD1; V gene: TRBV25-1; CDR3 DNA: TGTGCCAGCAGTGACCCAGCGACAGGGAACTATGGCTACACCTTC; CDR3 protein: CASSDPATGNYGYTF
J gene: TRBJ1-1; clone size: NA; D gene: TRBD1; V gene: TRBV6-6; CDR3 DNA: TGTGCCAGCAGTTACTCAAACAGGGGGCGGACTGAAGCTTTCTTT; CDR3 protein: CASSYSNRGRTEAFF
J gene: TRBJ1-2; clone size: NA; D gene: NA; V gene: TRBV7-3; CDR3 DNA: TGTGCCAGCAGCTTAGTTTCGGCAGGGAATAACTATGGCTACACCTTC; CDR3 protein: CASSLVSAGNNYGYTF
J gene: TRBJ2-1; clone size: NA; D gene: NA; V gene: TRBV6-5; CDR3 DNA: TGTGCCAGCAGTTACTTACAGGGTAGCAATGAGCAGTTCTTC; CDR3 protein: CASSYLQGSNEQFF
J gene: TRBJ2-1; clone size: NA; D gene: TRBD1; V gene: TRBV29-1; CDR3 DNA: TGCAGCGGGGACACGGACAGGGGATACAATGAGCAGTTCTTC; CDR3 protein: CSGDTDRGYNEQFF
J gene: TRBJ1-3; clone size: NA; D gene: NA; V gene: TRBV19; CDR3 DNA: TGTGCCAGTAGTATAGAGGGGGGACGCTTCTCTGGAAACACCATATATTTT; CDR3 protein: CASSIEGGRFSGNTIYF
J gene: TRBJ2-4; clone size: NA; D gene: TRBD2; V gene: TRBV15; CDR3 DNA: TGTGCCACCAGCACTCCCAGGGAGGGAAGCAAAAACATTCAGTACTTC; CDR3 protein: CATSTPREGSKNIQYF
J gene: TRBJ2-1; clone size: NA; D gene: NA; V gene: TRBV6-1; CDR3 DNA: TGTGCCAGTTTAAAACAGGGCGACCCCTACAATGAGCAGTTCTTC; CDR3 protein: CASLKQGDPYNEQFF
J gene: TRBJ2-7; clone size: NA; D gene: TRBD1; V gene: TRBV7-3; CDR3 DNA: TGTGCCAGCAGCTCTCGTCGGACAGGGCCCTACGAGCAGTACTTC; CDR3 protein: CASSSRRTGPYEQYF
J gene: TRBJ1-6; clone size: NA; D gene: TRBD1; V gene: TRBV19; CDR3 DNA: TGTGCCAGTAGTCTGGGACAGGGAGGAAATTCACCCCTCCACTTT; CDR3 protein: CASSLGQGGNSPLHF
J gene: TRBJ2-3; clone size: NA; D gene: TRBD2; V gene: TRBV15; CDR3 DNA: TGTGCCACCAGCAGAGATAGTACGGGAGGTACAGATACGCAGTATTTT; CDR3 protein: CATSRDSTGGTDTQYF
J gene: TRBJ2-7; clone size: NA; D gene: TRBD2; V gene: TRBV4-3; CDR3 DNA: TGCGCCAGCAGCGCAAGATGGGAGGGATCCGAGCAGTACTTC; CDR3 protein: CASSARWEGSEQYF
J gene: TRBJ2-7; clone size: NA; D gene: NA; V gene: TRBV5-5; CDR3 DNA: TGTGCCAGCAGCTTGACAGTGAAGAGCTCCTACGAGCAGTACTTC; CDR3 protein: CASSLTVKSSYEQYF
J gene: TRBJ1-2; clone size: NA; D gene: TRBD1; V gene: TRBV28; CDR3 DNA: TGTGCCAGCTGGCAACCAGGGGGCGCGCGGAACGGCTACACCTTC; CDR3 protein: CASWQPGGARNGYTF
J gene: TRBJ2-5; clone size: NA; D gene: NA; V gene: TRBV11-2; CDR3 DNA: TGTGCCAGCAGCTTAAACATGGGGGAGACCCAGTACTTC; CDR3 protein: CASSLNMGETQYF
J gene: TRBJ2-7; clone size: medium-sized; D gene: NA; V gene: TRBV9; CDR3 DNA: TGTGCCAGCAGCGTAGCTGCCCAGGGTGGGGTCTACGAGCAGTACTTC; CDR3 protein: CASSVAAQGGVYEQYF
J gene: TRBJ2-2; clone size: NA; D gene: TRBD1; V gene: TRBV4-1; CDR3 DNA: TGCGCCAGCGCCCTAGGCGTAATAGGGACAGGGAACACCGGGGAGCTGTTTTTT; CDR3 protein: CASALGVIGTGNTGELFF
J gene: TRBJ2-1; clone size: NA; D gene: NA; V gene: TRBV6-1; CDR3 DNA: TGTGCCAGCAGTGAAACGGTAGCCCCCTCCTACAATGAGCAGTTCTTC; CDR3 protein: CASSETVAPSYNEQFF
J gene: TRBJ1-4; clone size: few; D gene: TRBD1; V gene: TRBV9; CDR3 DNA: TGTGCCAGCAGCAAGCATGACAGGGGGAGAAGACCTAATGAAAAACTGTTTTTT; CDR3 protein: CASSKHDRGRRPNEKLFF
J gene: TRBJ2-7; clone size: many; D gene: NA; V gene: TRBV6-6; CDR3 DNA: TGTGCCAGCACTCCAGGGTACTCCTACGAGCAGTACTTC; CDR3 protein: CASTPGYSYEQYF
J gene: TRBJ1-2; clone size: NA; D gene: NA; V gene: TRBV20-1; CDR3 DNA: TGCAGTGCTACGAGCCGCTACACCTTC; CDR3 protein: CSATSRYTF
J gene: TRBJ2-2; clone size: NA; D gene: NA; V gene: TRBV25-1; CDR3 DNA: TGTGCCAGCAGTGAACCCGGGCCGAACACCGGGGAGCTGTTTTTT; CDR3 protein: CASSEPGPNTGELFF
J gene: TRBJ2-7; clone size: NA; D gene: TRBD1; V gene: TRBV27; CDR3 DNA: TGTGCCAGCAGTCCAGGGACAGGGATCGGCGAGCAGTACTTC; CDR3 protein: CASSPGTGIGEQYF
J gene: TRBJ1-2; clone size: NA; D gene: NA; V gene: TRBV19; CDR3 DNA: TGTGCCAGTAGTACCACCCCTACAGGGAACTATGGCTACACCTTC; CDR3 protein: CASSTTPTGNYGYTF
J gene: TRBJ1-3; clone size: few; D gene: NA; V gene: TRBV27; CDR3 DNA: TGTGCCAGCAGTGACACAGGGTATGGAAACACCATATATTTT; CDR3 protein: CASSDTGYGNTIYF
J gene: TRBJ1-5; clone size: NA; D gene: NA; V gene: TRBV7-9; CDR3 DNA: TGTGCCAGCAGCTTCTCACCGGGAGGCTTCAATCAGCCCCAGCATTTT; CDR3 protein: CASSFSPGGFNQPQHF
J gene: TRBJ2-5; clone size: NA; D gene: TRBD2; V gene: TRBV10-1; CDR3 DNA: TGCGCCAGCAGTGAACCGACTAGCGCCCAAGAGACCCAGTACTTC; CDR3 protein: CASSEPTSAQETQYF
J gene: TRBJ1-5; clone size: NA; D gene: NA; V gene: TRBV19; CDR3 DNA: TGTGCCAGTAGTTGGGGGGGCATAGGAAATCAGCCCCAGCATTTT; CDR3 protein: CASSWGGIGNQPQHF
J gene: TRBJ2-1; clone size: NA; D gene: TRBD2; V gene: TRBV19; CDR3 DNA: TGTGCCAGTAGTATAGAGACTAGCGGCTACAATGAGCAGTTCTTC; CDR3 protein: CASSIETSGYNEQFF
J gene: TRBJ2-5; clone size: NA; D gene: TRBD2; V gene: TRBV6-5; CDR3 DNA: TGTGCCAGCAACCGGGGACTAGCAGGAGAGACCCAGTACTTC; CDR3 protein: CASNRGLAGETQYF
J gene: TRBJ1-2; clone size: NA; D gene: NA; V gene: TRBV15; CDR3 DNA: TGTGCCACCAGCAGAGAGGGGTGGGAGAGCTATGGCTACACCTTC; CDR3 protein: CATSREGWESYGYTF
J gene: TRBJ2-7; clone size: NA; D gene: NA; V gene: TRBV28; CDR3 DNA: TGTGCCAGCAGCGAATTGGGGGGACCCGAGCAGTACTTC; CDR3 protein: CASSELGGPEQYF
J gene: TRBJ1-1; clone size: NA; D gene: NA; V gene: TRBV5-6; CDR3 DNA: TGTGCCAGCAGCTCCGGGACCCACACTGAAGCTTTCTTT; CDR3 protein: CASSSGTHTEAFF
J gene: TRBJ2-7; clone size: NA; D gene: NA; V gene: TRBV5-8; CDR3 DNA: TGTGCCAGCAGCTGGAGAGAGCAGTACTTC; CDR3 protein: CASSWREQYF
J gene: TRBJ2-7; clone size: NA; D gene: NA; V gene: TRBV5-5; CDR3 DNA: TGTGCCAGCAGCTTCCAGCCCTACGACGACGGGCTTAACGAGCAGTACTTC; CDR3 protein: CASSFQPYDDGLNEQYF
J gene: TRBJ2-5; clone size: once; D gene: TRBD2; V gene: TRBV27; CDR3 DNA: TGTGCCAGCAGTTTATTTAGCGGGAGTAAAGAGACCCAGTACTTC; CDR3 protein: CASSLFSGSKETQYF
J gene: TRBJ1-1; clone size: few; D gene: NA; V gene: TRBV4-1; CDR3 DNA: TGCGCCAGCAGCCAAGATGACGCCGCATCGGGAGCTTTCTTT; CDR3 protein: CASSQDDAASGAFF
J gene: TRBJ2-4; clone size: NA; D gene: NA; V gene: TRBV6-6; CDR3 DNA: TGTGCCAGTCGGACAGAATACAAAAACATTCAGTACTTC; CDR3 protein: CASRTEYKNIQYF